A selection of T cell receptor beta chains follows, all from one sample in a study of shared clonotypes between healthy human individuals. Sequenced by immunoSEQ multiplex PCR; TCRdb stores in-frame clones only, minus some. The sample comprises around 1.9 million clones, around 95% of which are singletons, and 1.5% to 2% rests with the top ten. The sequencing input was naive CD8+ T cells from PBMCs. Receptors were obtained from a man between 18 and 29 years old in good health. Some clones in this sample may be carry-over from other donors' samples. Each CDR3 is given with its conserved first and last residue. Each record gives: D gene, clone size, V gene, J gene, CDR3 DNA, CDR3 protein. The D gene is left open where the match is weak. Only some rows state a clone size, as once, few, many or a class for expanded clones.

TRBD2	NA	TRBV6-1	TRBJ2-5	TGTGCCAGCAGAGAGCGGGAGTGGACCCAGTACTTC	CASREREWTQYF
NA	NA	TRBV27	TRBJ1-2	TGTGCCAGCAGTTCCCGCCCCAACTTGGGGGATGGCTACACCTTC	CASSSRPNLGDGYTF
NA	NA	TRBV4-3	TRBJ2-7	TGCGCCAGCAGCCAAGTATACGGCGGCACAGGTCGGGAGCAGTACTTC	CASSQVYGGTGREQYF
NA	NA	TRBV7-2	TRBJ2-5	TGTGCCAGCAGCCCTGCCCGGGGATGGGAGACCCAGTACTTC	CASSPARGWETQYF
NA	NA	TRBV28	TRBJ2-1	TGTGCCAGCAGTTTACTCGCCAGGTCTAGCTCCTACAATGAGCAGTTCTTC	CASSLLARSSSYNEQFF
NA	NA	TRBV5-6	TRBJ2-7	TGTGCCAGCAGCTTCGAAGGGGGGTACGAGCAGTACTTC	CASSFEGGYEQYF
NA	NA	TRBV4-1	TRBJ2-2	TGCGCCAGCAGCCAAGAAGCAGGGGTCACCGGGGAGCTGTTTTTT	CASSQEAGVTGELFF
NA	NA	TRBV5-4	TRBJ1-1	TGTGCCAGCAGCGCCGAGGAAAGGGGTGCCACTGAAGCTTTCTTT	CASSAEERGATEAFF
NA	NA	TRBV11-2	TRBJ2-1	TGTGCCAGCAGTAGTAGACAGGACAATGAGCAGTTCTTC	CASSSRQDNEQFF
TRBD2	NA	TRBV10-3	TRBJ2-3	TGTGCCATCAGTCAGGGAGACGGGGGGACAGATACGCAGTATTTT	CAISQGDGGTDTQYF
TRBD2	NA	TRBV11-3	TRBJ2-1	TGTGCCAGCAGCCGGGGCCGGGAGGGCCTCGACAATGAGCAGTTCTTC	CASSRGREGLDNEQFF
NA	NA	TRBV19	TRBJ2-7	TGTGCCAGTAGCCGCGAGGTGACGTCGGAGGGGGACTACGAGCAGTACTTC	CASSREVTSEGDYEQYF
NA	NA	TRBV27	TRBJ1-2	TGTGCCAGCAGTCCACTCAGGGGAATCTATGGCTACACCTTC	CASSPLRGIYGYTF
NA	NA	TRBV7-9	TRBJ1-1	TGTGCCAGCAGCTTAAGGGAGGGGATCACTGAAGCTTTCTTT	CASSLREGITEAFF
NA	NA	TRBV4-1	TRBJ2-1	TGCGCCAGCAGCCCCCAGGAGGGGGGTGTCAATGAGCAGTTCTTC	CASSPQEGGVNEQFF
TRBD1	NA	TRBV19	TRBJ1-2	TGTGCCAGTAGGGGACAGGGGGCAGATGGCTACACCTTC	CASRGQGADGYTF
NA	NA	TRBV7-8	TRBJ2-7	TGTGCCAGCAGCTTAGGGACCACCTACGAGCAGTACTTC	CASSLGTTYEQYF
TRBD2	NA	TRBV10-3	TRBJ2-1	TGTGCCATCAGTAAACTAGCGGGAGTACGGAATGAGCAGTTCTTC	CAISKLAGVRNEQFF
TRBD2	NA	TRBV2	TRBJ2-7	TGTGCCAGCAGTGACATCGGACTAGCGGGATCCCGAGCCTACGAGCAGTACTTC	CASSDIGLAGSRAYEQYF
NA	NA	TRBV7-8	TRBJ1-3	TGTGCCAGCAGCCCCGGTACAGGGTACTCTGGAAACACCATATATTTT	CASSPGTGYSGNTIYF
NA	NA	TRBV7-9	TRBJ2-5	TGTGCCAGCAGCTCCTCGGACTATCAAGAGACCCAGTACTTC	CASSSSDYQETQYF
TRBD2	NA	TRBV27	TRBJ2-1	TGTGCCAGCAGTTCCGGGACTAGCGGGATCAATGAGCAGTTCTTC	CASSSGTSGINEQFF
TRBD1	NA	TRBV16	TRBJ2-1	TGTGCCAGCAGCCAATCATTGGACAGGGATAATGAGCAGTTCTTC	CASSQSLDRDNEQFF
NA	NA	TRBV27	TRBJ2-3	TGTGCCAGCAGTACAAAATACAGGGGAGGGAGCACAGATACGCAGTATTTT	CASSTKYRGGSTDTQYF
NA	NA	TRBV7-9	TRBJ2-5	TGTGCCAGCAGCTTAGAGACCCAAGAGACCCAGTACTTC	CASSLETQETQYF
NA	NA	TRBV7-9	TRBJ2-3	TGTGCCAGCAGCCTAATGGGCACCACGCAGTATTTT	CASSLMGTTQYF
TRBD2	NA	TRBV2	TRBJ2-2	TGTGCCAGCAGGGGAGGACTAGCGGAAAACACCGGGGAGCTGTTTTTT	CASRGGLAENTGELFF
TRBD2	once	TRBV27	TRBJ2-1	TGTGCCAGCAGTTTCATCGGGAGGGCCTCCTCCTACAATGAGCAGTTCTTC	CASSFIGRASSYNEQFF
TRBD1	NA	TRBV28	TRBJ2-3	TGTGCCAGCACCCTGACAGGGGAGGCAGATACGCAGTATTTT	CASTLTGEADTQYF
TRBD2	NA	TRBV11-2	TRBJ2-1	TGTGCCAGCAGCTTAGCGGGAGGGCCCTTTTGGGATGAGCAGTTCTTC	CASSLAGGPFWDEQFF
NA	NA	TRBV7-9	TRBJ2-3	TGTGCCAGCAGCTCACGGGGTAGGGTTGCAGATACGCAGTATTTT	CASSSRGRVADTQYF
NA	few	TRBV20-1	TRBJ2-7	TGCAGTGCTAGGGACTACGAGCAGTACTTC	CSARDYEQYF
NA	NA	TRBV29-1	TRBJ2-1	TGCAGCGTTCTAGACAATGAGCAGTTCTTC	CSVLDNEQFF
NA	NA	TRBV9	TRBJ1-1	TGTGCCAGCAGCGTAGTAGGCCACACTGAAGCTTTCTTT	CASSVVGHTEAFF
TRBD2	NA	TRBV19	TRBJ2-5	TGTGCCAGTAGTGACTGGGGGGGGGAGACCCAGTACTTC	CASSDWGGETQYF
TRBD2	NA	TRBV5-1	TRBJ2-1	TGCGCCAGCCGTATGGGGCGGGAGGGCCTGCATGAGCAGTTCTTC	CASRMGREGLHEQFF
TRBD1	NA	TRBV30	TRBJ2-7	TGTGCCTGGAGTGTAACTGACAGGGCGAACTTC	CAWSVTDRANF
NA	NA	TRBV29-1	TRBJ2-7	TGCAGCGTTGAATGGGCCGGTTGGGACTCCATGACCTACGAGCAGTACTTC	CSVEWAGWDSMTYEQYF
NA	NA	TRBV10-2	TRBJ2-7	TGCGCCAGCAGTGAACTCCGGGCTTACGAGCAGTACTTC	CASSELRAYEQYF
NA	NA	TRBV6-5	TRBJ2-5	TGTGCCAGCAGTTACTCAGGCTTACAAGAGACCCAGTACTTC	CASSYSGLQETQYF
TRBD1	once	TRBV5-1	TRBJ2-1	TGCGCCAGCAGCTTTGGACAGGGGGAGTTCTTC	CASSFGQGEFF